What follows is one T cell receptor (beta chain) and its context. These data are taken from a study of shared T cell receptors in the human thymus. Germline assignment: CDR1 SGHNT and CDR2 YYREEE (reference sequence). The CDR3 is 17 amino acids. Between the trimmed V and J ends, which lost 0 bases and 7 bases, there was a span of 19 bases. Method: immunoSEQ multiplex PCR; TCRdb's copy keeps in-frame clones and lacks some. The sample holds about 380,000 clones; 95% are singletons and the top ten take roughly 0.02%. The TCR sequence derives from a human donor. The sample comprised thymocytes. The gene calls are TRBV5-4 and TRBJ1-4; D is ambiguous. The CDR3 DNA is TGTGCCAGCAGCTTGGTTGGCCCCAGCCTCGGTGGTGAAAAACTGTTTTTT. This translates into CASSLVGPSLGGEKLFF.